This note documents a single TCR beta chain sequence. The antigen is unknown. This entry is derived from a study of cytomegalovirus exposure and HLA in healthy donors. Germline V lookup: CDR1 SGHDT, CDR2 YYEEEE. V gave up 2 bases and J gave up 3 bases; unmatched junction bases: 5. This CDR3 has 15 residues. A multiplex PCR was run with 60 Vbeta primers and 13 Jbeta primers. Only in-frame clones appear in the TCRdb table, and some are missing; sequencing was by immunoSEQ multiplex PCR. Among tens of thousands of clones listed, 60% to 80% were seen once. General observations from the study: Later examination showed HLA-associated TCR beta chains had greater clonal expansion than equally common others.

The chain combines TRBV5-6 with TRBJ2-7, with 10 bases matching TRBD2. The sequencing input was PBMCs. This receptor was identified in a woman between 35 and 50 years old in good health and CMV-seropositive. The CDR3 region has the DNA TGTGCCAGCAGCTTACCTAGCGGGGGACACTACGAGCAGTACTTC. Its protein is CASSLPSGGHYEQYF.